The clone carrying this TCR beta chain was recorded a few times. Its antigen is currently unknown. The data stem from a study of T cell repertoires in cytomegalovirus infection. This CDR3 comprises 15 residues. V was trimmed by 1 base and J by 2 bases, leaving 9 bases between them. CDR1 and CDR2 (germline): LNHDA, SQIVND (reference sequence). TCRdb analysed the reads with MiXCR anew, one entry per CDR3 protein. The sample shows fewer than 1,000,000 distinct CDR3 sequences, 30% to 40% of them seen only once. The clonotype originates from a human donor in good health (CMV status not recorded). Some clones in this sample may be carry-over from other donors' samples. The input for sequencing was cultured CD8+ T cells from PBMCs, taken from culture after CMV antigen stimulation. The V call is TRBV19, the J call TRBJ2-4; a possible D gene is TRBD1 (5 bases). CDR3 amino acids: CASSIADSSKNIQYF. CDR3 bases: TGTGCCAGTAGTATAGCAGACAGCTCCAAAAACATTCAGTACTTC. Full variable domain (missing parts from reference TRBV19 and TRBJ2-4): DGGITQSPKYLFRKEGQNVTLSCEQNLNHDAMYWYRQDPGQGLRLIYYSQIVNDFQKGDIAEGYSVSREKKESFPLTVTSAQKNPTAFYLCASSIADSSKNIQYFGAGTRLSVL.